The 10 T cell receptor beta chains presented below share a single source sample, sequenced in a study of metastatic and nonmetastatic thyroid tumors. Nobody among the patients had been given any treatment before thyroid surgery. TCRdb used MiXCR to call clones anew from the PCR reads. The sample comprises over 3,500 clones, 30% to 40% of which are singletons, and around two fifths rests with the top ten. Sequencing input: adjacent normal tissue. These receptor sequences come from a male donor with papillary thyroid cancer or a benign thyroid nodule (not recorded which). Some clones in this sample may be carry-over from other donors' samples.

Of note for this clone: The CDR3 does not end in the conserved phenylalanine or tryptophan, so this is likely a read error. The DNA is omitted, as the CDR3 cannot be located on it reliably, and the CDR3 follows TCRdb's listing. The V and J genes are TRBV27 and TRBJ1-1; the DNA was not used to check the table's D call, TRBD1. Germline V gene lookup returns CDR1 MNHEY and CDR2 SMNVEV (reference sequence). 13 amino acids form the CDR3, both terminal residues included. The CDR3 here is CASSLGRGSEPFL.

This clone has a count of ten or more. The chain uses TRBV27 and TRBJ2-1; tentative D call: TRBD2 (6 bases). CDR1 MNHEY and CDR2 SMNVEV come from the germline V gene (reference sequence). The CDR3 consists of 13 residues. Trimming took 5 bases from V and 9 from J, leaving 14 bases between them. For the CDR3, the DNA is TGTGCCAGCAGTCTTGGGGGGTTTGGTGAGCAGTTCTTC. Translated, it gives CASSLGGFGEQFF.

The sample holds a few counts of this clone. The chain couples TRBV27 to TRBJ1-6, with D perhaps matching TRBD1 (5 bases). Trimming took 6 bases from V and 5 from J, leaving 8 bases between them. From germline, CDR1 is MNHEY and CDR2 SMNVEV (reference sequence). The CDR3 totals 13 residues. The DNA of the CDR3 is TGTGCCAGCAGGGGGGGGGATAATTCACCCCTCCACTTT. It is translated as CASRGGDNSPLHF.

The V call is TRBV28, the J call TRBJ2-4; the D gene is possibly TRBD1 (6 bases). This CDR3 is 12 amino acids long. CDR1 and CDR2 from the germline V gene are MDHEN and SYDVKM. Trimming pared 5 bases from V and 9 bases from J, leaving 11 bases between. As DNA, the CDR3 is TGTGCCAGCAGTCAACAGGGAAGCATTCAGTACTTC. Encoded protein: CASSQQGSIQYF.

This clone was seen a few times. The CDR3 DNA reads as TGTGCCAGCAGTTACCGGGAGCAGGGGGCGGCCGGGGAGCTGTTTTTT. Amino acid sequence: CASSYREQGAAGELFF. The rearrangement uses TRBV6-5 and TRBJ2-2, with 8 positions matching TRBD1. CDR1 is MNHEY, CDR2 SVGAGI, per germline. The CDR3 has 16 amino acids. Trimming took 2 bases from V and 6 from J; bases not matched to a gene: 8.

In DNA, the CDR3 is TGTGCCAGCAGTGTGGATGGCTGGCTAGCGGGAGAAGATACGCAGTATTTT. Amino acids: CASSVDGWLAGEDTQYF. The genes are TRBV2 and TRBJ2-3, with TRBD2 matching 10 bases. V gave up 4 bases and J gave up 5 bases; unmatched junction bases: 12. This CDR3 region has 17 residues. Germline CDR1 and CDR2: SNHLY and FYNNEI.

The rearrangement joins TRBV11-3 to TRBJ1-1, with unresolved D. This CDR3 contains 15 residues. The ends were cut back, 7 bases at V and 5 bases at J, with 20 bases in the middle. Germline V lookup: CDR1 SGHNT, CDR2 YENEEA. CDR3 DNA: TGTGCCAGCACAACCCTTCTGTTCGGGCAAACTGAAGCTTTCTTT. Translating it yields CASTTLLFGQTEAFF.

The sample holds a few counts of this clone. The chain recombines TRBV27 with TRBJ1-1; D uncertain. CDR3 length: 13 amino acids. The V end was cut by 6 bases, the J end by 1 base, with 9 bases between. Germline CDR1 is MNHEY and CDR2 is SMNVEV (reference sequence). CDR3: CASRPQRNTEAFF. The CDR3 DNA is TGTGCCAGCAGGCCTCAGAGGAACACTGAAGCTTTCTTT.

This clone is large (0.1 to 1%). The chain couples TRBV27 to TRBJ2-3; TRBD2 aligns across 8 bases. Per the germline V gene, CDR1 is MNHEY and CDR2 is SMNVEV (reference sequence). This CDR3 region has 16 residues. V lost 5 bases to trimming and J lost 5 bases; unmatched junction nucleotides: 12. CDR3 region: CASSPRDPGGGDTQYF. CDR3 sequence (DNA): TGTGCCAGCAGTCCGCGGGACCCGGGAGGGGGAGATACGCAGTATTTT.

The chain couples TRBV20-1 to TRBJ1-1; D is unclear. Trimming removed 3 bases at V and 5 bases at J, with 25 bases between. The CDR3 runs 17 residues. The germline V gene encodes CDR1 DFQATT and CDR2 SNEGSKA (reference sequence). This chain's CDR3 is CSARDLFGPTYQTEAFF. Here the CDR3 DNA reads TGCAGTGCTAGGGATCTTTTCGGGCCGACCTACCAGACTGAAGCTTTCTTT.